This T cell receptor beta chain was documented in a study of T cells in Graves' hyperthyroidism and ophthalmopathy. TCR beta CDR3 sequences were amplified from RNA transcripts. An initial round of RT-PCR targeting the TCR CDR3 relied on the HTBI primer set. Each CDR3 protein gets one entry after TCRdb re-called the multiplex PCR reads with MiXCR. The sample holds about 640,000 distinct CDR3 sequences; more than 20% are singletons and the top ten take 34%. Looked up from germline, CDR1 is MNHNS and CDR2 is SASEGT. V shed 4 bases, J shed 7 bases, and the junction held 9 bases outside the gene matches. The CDR3 runs to 15 residues.

The sample comprised blood. The chain employs TRBV6-1 and TRBJ2-1; 8 positions match TRBD2. This TCR was recovered from a man in his thirties or forties with Graves' ophthalmopathy. CDR3 in DNA: TGTGCCAGCAGTGCCCCGGGACTAGATGGTAATGAGCAGTTCTTC. Protein product: CASSAPGLDGNEQFF.